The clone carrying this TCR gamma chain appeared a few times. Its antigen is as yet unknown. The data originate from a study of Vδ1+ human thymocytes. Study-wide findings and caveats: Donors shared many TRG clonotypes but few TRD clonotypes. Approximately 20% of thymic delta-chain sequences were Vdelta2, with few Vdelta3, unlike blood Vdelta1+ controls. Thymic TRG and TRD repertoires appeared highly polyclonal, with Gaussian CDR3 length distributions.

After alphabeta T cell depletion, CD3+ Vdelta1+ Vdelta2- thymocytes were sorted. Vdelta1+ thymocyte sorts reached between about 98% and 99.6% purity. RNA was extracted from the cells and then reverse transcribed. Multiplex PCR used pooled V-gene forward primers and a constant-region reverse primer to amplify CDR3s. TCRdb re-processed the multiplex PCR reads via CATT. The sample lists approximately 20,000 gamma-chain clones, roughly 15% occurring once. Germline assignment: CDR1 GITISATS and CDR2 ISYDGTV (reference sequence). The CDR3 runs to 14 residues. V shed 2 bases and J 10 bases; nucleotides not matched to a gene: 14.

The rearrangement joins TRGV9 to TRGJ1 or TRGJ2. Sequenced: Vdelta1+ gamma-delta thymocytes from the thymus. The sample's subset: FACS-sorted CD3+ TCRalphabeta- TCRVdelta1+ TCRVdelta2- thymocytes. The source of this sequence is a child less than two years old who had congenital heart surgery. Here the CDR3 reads CALWEGRPKIKKLF. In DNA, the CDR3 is TGTGCCTTGTGGGAGGGTCGGCCGAAGATAAAGAAACTCTTT.